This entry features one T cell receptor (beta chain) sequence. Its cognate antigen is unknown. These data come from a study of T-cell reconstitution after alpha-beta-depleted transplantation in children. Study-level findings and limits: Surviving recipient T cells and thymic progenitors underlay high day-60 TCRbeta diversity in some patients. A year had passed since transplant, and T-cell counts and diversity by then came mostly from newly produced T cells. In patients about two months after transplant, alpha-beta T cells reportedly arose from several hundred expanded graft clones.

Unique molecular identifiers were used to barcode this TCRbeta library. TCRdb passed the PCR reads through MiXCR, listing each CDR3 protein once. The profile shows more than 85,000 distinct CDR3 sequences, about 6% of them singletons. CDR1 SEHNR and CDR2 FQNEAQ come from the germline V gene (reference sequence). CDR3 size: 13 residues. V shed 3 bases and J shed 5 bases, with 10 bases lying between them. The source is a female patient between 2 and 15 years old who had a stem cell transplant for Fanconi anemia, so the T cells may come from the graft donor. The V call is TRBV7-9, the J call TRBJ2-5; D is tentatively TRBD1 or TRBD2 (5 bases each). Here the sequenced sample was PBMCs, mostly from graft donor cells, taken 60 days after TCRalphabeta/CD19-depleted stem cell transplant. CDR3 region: CASSFLGEETQYF. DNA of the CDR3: TGTGCCAGCAGCTTCCTAGGGGAGGAGACCCAGTACTTC.